The text below deals with one TCR beta chain. Its antigen has not been determined. Base qualities are missing; no much larger clone stands one base away. This record comes from a study of blood T cell repertoires in COVID-19 (dated by TCRdb to about 2020). For the wider study: Samples covering the acute and convalescent phases of COVID-19 were provided by collaborators in the United States, Italy and Spain. The material from the prospective study consisted of cDNA or gDNA derived from T cells, B-cell-depleted T cells, or PBMCs. Subjects who had been exposed to COVID-19, were actively infected with it, or had recovered from it provided the deeply sampled blood TCRbeta repertoires that made up the dataset. The repertoires were released in a freely available public database intended as a resource for research on the immune response to SARS-CoV-2. The samples were drawn from the first 160 participants of the ongoing ImmuneRACE study and from 1,254 subjects provided by 6 global collaborators. Nearly every sample came with metadata listing a de-identified subject ID, COVID-19 status, age in years and sex. Where available, HLA class I and class II types were taken from metadata supplied by the sample provider and were not determined by assay-based typing. The research as a whole found: Clinical and demographic metadata were provided uncurated, with the amount varying by source and participant.

Enrolling through a virtual design, the prospective study's participants ranged in age from about 18 to 89 years and lived across 24 United States geographic areas. Cohort assignment in the prospective study relied on participant-reported clinical history from a screening survey and a study questionnaire. Exposed participants had been in contact with someone with a PCR-confirmed or clinician-diagnosed COVID-19 case within 2 weeks of study entry. Mobile phlebotomists in the prospective study collected whole blood, serum and a nasopharyngeal or oropharyngeal swab from every participant. Over an approximately two-month period, participants in the prospective study had the option of providing additional blood draws and questionnaires. Before DNA extraction, blood samples from the prospective study were shipped at room temperature or frozen. The V end gives up 0 bases and the J end 6 bases, leaving 7 bases in the junction not matched to a gene. The CDR3 measures 15 amino acids from cysteine to phenylalanine. Only the CDR3 part of the read is kept: 45 bases, read in frame from the first base. The germline V gene supplies CDR1 LGHNA and CDR2 YNFKEQ.

TCRbeta CDR3 regions were amplified from genomic DNA by means of the immunoSEQ Assay, a bias-controlled multiplex PCR. Per the authors' processing: The number of nucleated cells in each sample was estimated by amplification of reference gene primers within the assay. Sequence reads were collapsed and filtered to measure the absolute abundance of every unique TCRbeta CDR3 rearrangement. For each sample, productive Simpson clonality was calculated as the square root of Simpson's diversity index across productive rearrangements. The clones in this table, taken by TCRdb from immuneACCESS, are in-frame only. Not every clone is retained; where verified, under half of the shortfall comes from an unresolved V gene, and the cause of the rest is unknown. V and J calls and clone size are those listed in that table; D and trimming were worked out from the DNA. The sample contains 400,000 to 500,000 clones, over 75% of them found a single time. Less than 1.5% of the sample goes to the ten largest clones.

The rearranged chain carries TRBV4-2 and TRBJ2-7, with TRBD2 matching 8 junction bases. The sequence was obtained from a woman between 18 and 29 years old who had been exposed to COVID-19. The sequenced material came from PBMCs or T cells enriched from blood (not recorded which). In nucleotides, the sequence is TGTGCCAGCAGCCAAGATCGGGGGGGGAGAGGCGAGCAGTACTTC. Translation gives CASSQDRGGRGEQYF.